This record looks at one T cell receptor (beta chain) sequence and its context. This entry belongs to a study of control samples from healthy donors and cancer patients. Clones were sequenced by immunoSEQ multiplex PCR, and TCRdb holds only the in-frame ones, with some missing. The table includes roughly 150,000 clones, about 90% detected once. This receptor was obtained from a woman under 40 in good health. The sequenced material came from blood.

The chain's CDR3 is CASSEIGSFQETQYF. The CDR3 region has the DNA TGTGCCAGCAGTGAAATTGGTTCCTTCCAAGAGACCCAGTACTTC. The V and J genes are TRBV2 and TRBJ2-5; D is ambiguous. Trimming removed 2 bases from V and 1 base from J, with 11 bases in between. This CDR3 contains 15 residues. Germline CDR1 and CDR2: SNHLY and FYNNEI.